Listed below are T cell receptor beta chains from one sample, sequenced in a study of T cells in Graves' hyperthyroidism and ophthalmopathy. TCRdb ran MiXCR on the multiplex PCR reads and lists one entry per CDR3 protein. The repertoire includes roughly 550,000 distinct CDR3 sequences, roughly 16% of them detected once, and approximately 30% sits in the top ten. What was sequenced was blood. The receptors derive from a young woman with Graves' ophthalmopathy. Both conserved end residues are part of each CDR3. D genes are given only for firm matches. A row's size may be missing; if present it is once, few, many or a size class.

-	many	TRBJ2-5	TRBV12-3/TRBV12-4	CASSPLQGSETQYF	TGTGCCAGCAGTCCCCTTCAAGGGTCGGAGACCCAGTACTTC
TRBD2	few	TRBJ2-2	TRBV2	CASSGTRGTGELFF	TGTGCCAGCAGCGGGACTAGGGGCACCGGGGAGCTGTTTTTT
TRBD2	many	TRBJ2-1	TRBV11-3	CASSYRGSKNEQFF	TGTGCCAGCAGTTACCGCGGGAGTAAGAATGAGCAGTTCTTC
-	many	TRBJ2-6	TRBV20-1	CSARLFGGSGANVLTF	TGCAGTGCTAGACTATTCGGGGGCTCTGGGGCCAACGTCCTGACTTTC
-	many	TRBJ2-1	TRBV18	CASSPLEGRSSYNEQFF	TGTGCCAGCTCACCACTGGAGGGCAGGAGCTCCTACAATGAGCAGTTCTTC
-	many	TRBJ1-3	TRBV7-2	CASSFRQAGNTIYF	TGTGCCAGCAGCTTTCGGCAAGCTGGAAACACCATATATTTT
-	many	TRBJ1-1	TRBV6-5	CASSYGTFNTEAFF	TGTGCCAGCAGTTACGGGACATTTAACACTGAAGCTTTCTTT
-	once	TRBJ1-5	TRBV28	CASSLWGLVGAFNQPQHF	TGTGCCAGCAGTTTATGGGGGTTGGTAGGGGCCTTTAATCAGCCCCAGCATTTT
-	-	TRBJ2-1	TRBV29-1	CSVARTRQDNEQFF	TGCAGCGTTGCCCGGACACGTCAGGACAATGAGCAGTTCTTC
-	few	TRBJ2-1	TRBV20-1	CSAHLPGEGQFF	TGCAGTGCCCACCTACCGGGGGAAGGGCAGTTCTTC
-	many	TRBJ1-2	TRBV28	CASSHRTDGYTF	TGTGCCAGCAGTCACAGGACAGATGGCTACACCTTC
-	-	TRBJ1-1	TRBV28	CASSLGGWTEAFF	TGTGCCAGCAGTTTAGGGGGCTGGACTGAAGCTTTCTTT
-	-	TRBJ2-3	TRBV7-3	CASSLYKDTQYF	TGTGCCAGCAGCCTTTATAAAGATACGCAGTATTTT
TRBD2	many	TRBJ2-7	TRBV5-1	CASSLDAGLAGGEQYF	TGCGCCAGCAGCTTGGACGCGGGGCTAGCGGGAGGCGAGCAGTACTTC
TRBD1	few	TRBJ2-1	TRBV3-1	CASSQGTGANEQFF	TGTGCCAGCAGCCAGGGGACAGGGGCAAATGAGCAGTTCTTC
TRBD1	-	TRBJ1-1	TRBV9	CASRAGTVNTEAFF	TGTGCCAGCAGAGCCGGGACAGTAAACACTGAAGCTTTCTTT
-	few	TRBJ2-7	TRBV29-1	CSVGGPLYEQYF	TGCAGCGTTGGAGGTCCTTTATACGAGCAGTACTTC
TRBD2	many	TRBJ2-5	TRBV28	CASSLATSGSNQETQYF	TGTGCCAGCAGTTTAGCCACTAGCGGGAGTAATCAAGAGACCCAGTACTTC
TRBD1	few	TRBJ2-5	TRBV28	CASSRTGKETQYF	TGTGCCAGCAGTAGGACAGGAAAAGAGACCCAGTACTTC
-	many	TRBJ2-3	TRBV20-1	CSARGSGPYLTDTQYF	TGCAGTGCTAGAGGGAGCGGGCCCTACCTGACAGATACGCAGTATTTT
-	many	TRBJ1-1	TRBV20-1	CSAQSGEMNTEAFF	TGCAGTGCACAAAGTGGGGAGATGAACACTGAAGCTTTCTTT
TRBD2	many	TRBJ2-3	TRBV2	CASKGGRTDTQYF	TGTGCCAGCAAGGGCGGGAGGACAGATACGCAGTATTTT
TRBD2	-	TRBJ2-2	TRBV4-3	CASSQERRAGGNTGELFF	TGCGCCAGCAGCCAAGAACGGCGAGCGGGAGGAAACACCGGGGAGCTGTTTTTT
TRBD2	-	TRBJ2-1	TRBV5-1	CASSLQRAGGTDEQFF	TGCGCCAGCAGCTTGCAGCGAGCGGGAGGAACTGATGAGCAGTTCTTC
-	few	TRBJ2-6	TRBV2	CASILSDSSGANVLTF	TGTGCCAGCATTTTATCGGACAGCTCTGGGGCCAACGTCCTGACTTTC
-	many	TRBJ1-3	TRBV18	CASYDPGNTIYF	TGTGCCAGCTACGACCCTGGAAACACCATATATTTT
-	-	TRBJ2-3	TRBV5-4	CASSSDSGGYTDTQYF	TGTGCCAGCAGCTCGGATTCAGGGGGGTACACAGATACGCAGTATTTT
TRBD1	-	TRBJ2-7	TRBV19	CASSIGGQGAYEQYF	TGTGCCAGTAGTATAGGAGGACAGGGGGCCTACGAGCAGTACTTC
-	few	TRBJ2-3	TRBV4-2	CASSQDEGLATDTQYF	TGTGCCAGCAGCCAAGATGAGGGATTGGCCACAGATACGCAGTATTTT
-	many	TRBJ1-1	TRBV9	CASSGGGGVSTEAFF	TGTGCCAGCAGCGGGGGGGGAGGAGTTAGCACTGAAGCTTTCTTT
-	-	TRBJ2-3	TRBV20-1	CSARVRNGGPGWNTQYF	TGCAGTGCTAGAGTGAGAAATGGGGGCCCCGGCTGGAATACGCAGTATTTT
-	few	TRBJ2-1	TRBV7-8	CASSSSAGNEQFF	TGTGCCAGCAGCTCCTCAGCTGGGAATGAGCAGTTCTTC
-	-	TRBJ1-4	TRBV9	CASRSGRTEKLFF	TGTGCCAGCAGGTCGGGACGGACGGAAAAACTGTTTTTT
TRBD2	many	TRBJ2-7	TRBV20-1	CSASLAGLYEQYF	TGCAGTGCTAGCCTAGCGGGCCTGTACGAGCAGTACTTC
TRBD2	few	TRBJ2-1	TRBV20-1	CSARGGVAGVSHEQFF	TGCAGTGCTCGCGGTGGAGTAGCGGGAGTAAGCCATGAGCAGTTCTTC
-	-	TRBJ2-5	TRBV19	CASSIDPGYGETQYF	TGTGCCAGTAGTATAGATCCGGGATATGGAGAGACCCAGTACTTC
TRBD2	many	TRBJ2-1	TRBV12-3/TRBV12-4	CASSLGTSGSTGEQFF	TGTGCCAGCAGTTTAGGGACTAGCGGGAGTACCGGTGAGCAGTTCTTC
-	few	TRBJ2-5	TRBV27	CASSPRDMGETQYF	TGTGCCAGCAGTCCGCGGGACATGGGGGAGACCCAGTACTTC
-	many	TRBJ1-1	TRBV7-3	CASSLTPSNTEAFF	TGTGCCAGCAGCTTAACTCCATCGAACACTGAAGCTTTCTTT
TRBD2	few	TRBJ2-6	TRBV6-2/TRBV6-3	CASSSGGLAGSGANVLTF	TGTGCCAGCAGCTCCGGAGGACTAGCGGGATCTGGGGCCAACGTCCTGACTTTC
TRBD2	many	TRBJ2-1	TRBV7-2	CASTWTSSYNEQFF	TGTGCCAGCACCTGGACTAGCTCCTACAATGAGCAGTTCTTC
-	few	TRBJ2-5	TRBV20-1	CSARNPQETQYF	TGCAGTGCCCGAAACCCACAAGAGACCCAGTACTTC
TRBD1	many	TRBJ1-2	TRBV6-1	CASSEKQGDYGYTF	TGTGCCAGCAGTGAGAAACAGGGGGACTATGGCTACACCTTC
-	few	TRBJ2-7	TRBV15	CATSRDTVSYEQYF	TGTGCCACCAGCAGAGATACGGTCTCCTACGAGCAGTACTTC